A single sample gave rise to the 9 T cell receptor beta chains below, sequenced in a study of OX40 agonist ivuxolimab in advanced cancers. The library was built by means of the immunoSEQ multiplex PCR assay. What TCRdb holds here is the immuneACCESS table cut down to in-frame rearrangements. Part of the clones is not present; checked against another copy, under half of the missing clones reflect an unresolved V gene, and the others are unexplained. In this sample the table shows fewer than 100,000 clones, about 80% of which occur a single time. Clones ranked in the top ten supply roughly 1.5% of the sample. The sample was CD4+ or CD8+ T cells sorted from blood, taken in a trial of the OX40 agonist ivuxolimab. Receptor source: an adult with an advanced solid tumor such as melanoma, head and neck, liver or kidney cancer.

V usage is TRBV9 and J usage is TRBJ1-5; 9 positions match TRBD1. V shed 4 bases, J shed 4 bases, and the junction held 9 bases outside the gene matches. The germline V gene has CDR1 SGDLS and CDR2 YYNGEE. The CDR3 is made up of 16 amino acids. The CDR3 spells CASSSGTGLGNQPQHF. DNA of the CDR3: TGTGCCAGCAGCTCAGGGACAGGGCTGGGGAATCAGCCCCAGCATTTT.

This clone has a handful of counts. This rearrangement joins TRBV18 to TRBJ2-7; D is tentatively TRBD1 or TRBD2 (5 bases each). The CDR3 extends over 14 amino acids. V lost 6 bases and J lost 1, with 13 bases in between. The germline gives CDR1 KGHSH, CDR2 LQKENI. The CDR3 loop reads CASSLSGGSYEQYF. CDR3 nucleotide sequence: TGTGCCAGCTCCTTAAGTGGGGGTTCCTACGAGCAGTACTTC.

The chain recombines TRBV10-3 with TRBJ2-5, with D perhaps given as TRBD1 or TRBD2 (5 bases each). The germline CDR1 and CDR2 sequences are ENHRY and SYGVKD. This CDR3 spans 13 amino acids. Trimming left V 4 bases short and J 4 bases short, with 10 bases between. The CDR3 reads CAISGGPGETQYF. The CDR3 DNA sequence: TGTGCCATCAGTGGGGGACCCGGAGAGACCCAGTACTTC.

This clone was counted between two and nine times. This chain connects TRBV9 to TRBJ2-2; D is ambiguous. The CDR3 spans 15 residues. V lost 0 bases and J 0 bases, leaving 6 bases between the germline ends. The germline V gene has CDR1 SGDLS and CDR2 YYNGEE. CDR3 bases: TGTGCCAGCAGCGTAGCTGTGGCGAACACCGGGGAGCTGTTTTTT. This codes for CASSVAVANTGELFF.

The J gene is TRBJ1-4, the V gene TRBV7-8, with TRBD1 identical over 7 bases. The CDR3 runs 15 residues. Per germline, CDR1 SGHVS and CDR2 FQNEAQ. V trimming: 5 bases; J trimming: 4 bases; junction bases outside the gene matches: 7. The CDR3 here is CASSQGGSRNEKLFF. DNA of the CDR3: TGTGCCAGCAGCCAGGGGGGTTCACGTAATGAAAAACTGTTTTTT.

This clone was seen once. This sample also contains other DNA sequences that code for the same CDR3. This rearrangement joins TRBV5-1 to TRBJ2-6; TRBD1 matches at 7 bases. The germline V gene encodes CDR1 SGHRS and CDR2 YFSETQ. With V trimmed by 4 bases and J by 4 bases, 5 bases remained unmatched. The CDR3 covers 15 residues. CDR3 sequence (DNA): TGCGCCAGCAGCCCAGGGGGAACCGGGGCCAACGTCCTGACTTTC. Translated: CASSPGGTGANVLTF.

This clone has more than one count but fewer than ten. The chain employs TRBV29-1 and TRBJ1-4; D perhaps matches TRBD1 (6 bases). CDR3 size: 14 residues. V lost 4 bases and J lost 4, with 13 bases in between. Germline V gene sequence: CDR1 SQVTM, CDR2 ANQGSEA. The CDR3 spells CSVGGGTLNEKLFF. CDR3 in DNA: TGCAGCGTTGGAGGCGGGACACTTAATGAAAAACTGTTTTTT.

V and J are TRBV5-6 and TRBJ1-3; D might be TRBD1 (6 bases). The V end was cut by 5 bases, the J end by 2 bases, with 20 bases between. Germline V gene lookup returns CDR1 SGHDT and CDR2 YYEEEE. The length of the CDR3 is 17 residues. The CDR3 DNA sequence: TGTGCCAGCAGTAAGCCGGGAACAGGGAGGACTGGAAACACCATATATTTT. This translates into CASSKPGTGRTGNTIYF.

The CDR3 sequence: CASSFGSSGANVLTF. The DNA for the CDR3 is TGTGCCAGCAGCTTTGGGAGCTCCGGGGCCAACGTCCTGACTTTC. The rearrangement joins TRBV7-2 to TRBJ2-6, with TRBD2 as a possible D gene (5 bases). Looked up from germline, CDR1 is SGHTA and CDR2 is FQGNSA. Trimming pared 3 bases from V and 4 bases from J, leaving 10 bases between. The CDR3 extends over 15 amino acids.